This note documents a single TCR beta chain sequence. There is no known antigen for this receptor. The sample holds no much larger clone one base away, and base qualities are not on file. Relative to germline, V is missing 3 bases and J is missing 5 bases, with 6 bases of the junction outside any gene match. The CDR3 numbers 15 residues from cysteine through phenylalanine. The read is trimmed to its CDR3 DNA, 45 bases read in frame from base 1. The germline V gene encodes CDR1 MNHEY and CDR2 SMNVEV (reference sequence). The data are from a study of blood T cell repertoires in COVID-19 (dated by TCRdb to the early 2020s). The study in broad terms: Collaborator samples came from the United States, Italy and Spain and covered acute and convalescent phases of COVID-19. The prospective study material was composed of cDNA or gDNA derived from T cells, B-cell-depleted T cells, or PBMCs. The dataset comprised deeply sampled blood TCRbeta repertoires from subjects exposed to, actively infected with, or recovered from COVID-19. The repertoires were released in a freely available public database meant as a resource for research on the immune response to SARS-CoV-2. Samples came from the ongoing ImmuneRACE study (first 160 participants) plus 1,254 subjects from 6 global collaborators. Nearly every sample came with metadata listing a de-identified subject ID, COVID-19 status, age in years and sex. HLA class I and class II types, where available, came from metadata supplied by the sample provider rather than from assay-based typing.

The immunoSEQ Assay, a bias-controlled multiplex PCR, was used to amplify TCRbeta CDR3 regions from genomic DNA. Turning to the authors' computational methods: Within the assay, amplification of reference gene primers was used to estimate how many nucleated cells each sample contained. To quantify the absolute abundance of each unique TCRbeta CDR3 rearrangement, sequence reads were collapsed and filtered. For each sample, productive Simpson clonality was calculated as the square root of Simpson's diversity index over productive rearrangements. The table was pulled from immuneACCESS by TCRdb, which kept in-frame rearrangements only. Such tables lose some clones; where checked, under half of the loss comes from unresolved V genes, and the rest has no known cause. V, J and clone size were drawn from that table, and D and trimming were deduced from the DNA. The sample table records about 200,000 clones; more than 70% of these occur just once. The ten largest clones represent around 2.8% of the sample.

The collaborating institutions used their own protocols to collect whole blood in K2EDTA tubes. For TCRbeta analysis, collaborators shipped samples in one of three forms: frozen whole blood, isolated PBMCs, or DNA extracted from either of those sample types. Results the study describes overall, beyond this receptor: The quantity of clinical and demographic metadata differed by source and by participant and was supplied without curation.

The clonotype comes from a woman older than 75 with active or convalescent COVID-19. What was sequenced was peripheral blood. This receptor chain uses TRBV27 and TRBJ2-5, and TRBD1 matches 10 of the central bases. The DNA reads TGTGCCAGCAGTTTCGACAGGGGGCGAGAGGAGACCCAGTACTTC. Translated, this is CASSFDRGREETQYF.